This is a list of T cell receptor beta chains from one sample in a study of blood T cell repertoires in COVID-19. Assay: immunoSEQ multiplex PCR; the TCRdb copy retains only in-frame clones and omits some. The sample records fewer than 250,000 clones, around 82% being singletons. Sequenced sample: peripheral blood. Source of these receptors: a woman between 40 and 50 years old with active or convalescent COVID-19. CDR3s include the opening cysteine and the closing phenylalanine or tryptophan. The D gene is left open where the match is weak. Clone size is not always given. Where it is, it says once, few, many or a class for expanded clones.

J: TRBJ1-1; size: .; D: .; length: 18; V: TRBV5-1; DNA: TGCGCCAGCAGCTTGAATCAGGGAACTTCCTCTGGAAACACTGAAGCTTTCTTT; CDR3: CASSLNQGTSSGNTEAFF
J: TRBJ2-1; size: few; D: TRBD2; length: 17; V: TRBV9; DNA: TGTGCCAGCAGCGTAGCTACCGGGGGTAGCGGGAGTAATGAGCAGTTCTTC; CDR3: CASSVATGGSGSNEQFF
J: TRBJ2-3; size: .; D: TRBD1; length: 14; V: TRBV7-2; DNA: TGTGCCAGCAGCTTACGCCAGGGGGCGGATACGCAGTATTTT; CDR3: CASSLRQGADTQYF
J: TRBJ2-2; size: .; D: TRBD2; length: 15; V: TRBV11-2; DNA: TGTGCCAGCAGCCGGGGGGGAGGGCGCATCGGGGAGCTGTTTTTT; CDR3: CASSRGGGRIGELFF
J: TRBJ1-5; size: few; D: TRBD1; length: 15; V: TRBV19; DNA: TGTGCCAGTATCTCGGACAGGGGAGGCAATCAGCCCCAGCATTTT; CDR3: CASISDRGGNQPQHF
J: TRBJ2-1; size: .; D: .; length: 15; V: TRBV10-1; DNA: TGCGCCAGCAGTGAAGGAGGGAGCTCCTACAATGAGCAGTTCTTC; CDR3: CASSEGGSSYNEQFF
J: TRBJ2-1; size: once; D: TRBD1; length: 14; V: TRBV6-5; DNA: TGTGCCAGCAGTACCTGGGGACAGACCAATGAGCAGTTCTTC; CDR3: CASSTWGQTNEQFF
J: TRBJ1-5; size: few; D: .; length: 15; V: TRBV4-3; DNA: TGCGCCAGCAGCCAAGATCGGGGACTGGGTATAGCCCAGCATTTT; CDR3: CASSQDRGLGIAQHF
J: TRBJ2-4; size: .; D: .; length: 14; V: TRBV30; DNA: TGTGCCTGGAGTGTGGGGCTGGCGAAAAACATTCAGTACTTC; CDR3: CAWSVGLAKNIQYF
J: TRBJ2-7; size: .; D: TRBD1; length: 17; V: TRBV11-2; DNA: TGTGCCAGCAGCTTAAAGGTCGGACAGGTCGCCCGCTACGAGCAGTACTTC; CDR3: CASSLKVGQVARYEQYF
J: TRBJ1-2; size: .; D: TRBD1; length: 14; V: TRBV6-5; DNA: TGTGCCAGCAGTCGGGACAGGGATTGGTCTGGCTACACCTTC; CDR3: CASSRDRDWSGYTF
J: TRBJ1-1; size: .; D: .; length: 15; V: TRBV13; DNA: TGTGCCAGCAGGTTCCTTGACAGGACGAACACTGAAGCTTTCTTT; CDR3: CASRFLDRTNTEAFF
J: TRBJ2-1; size: .; D: TRBD1; length: 15; V: TRBV5-5; DNA: TGTGCCAGCAGTGCGACAGGGAATGTCTACAATGAGCAGTTCTTC; CDR3: CASSATGNVYNEQFF
J: TRBJ2-3; size: .; D: .; length: 14; V: TRBV6-4; DNA: TGTGCCAGCAAGAGCTCGGGTAGCACAGATACGCAGTATTTT; CDR3: CASKSSGSTDTQYF
J: TRBJ1-5; size: once; D: TRBD1; length: 17; V: TRBV27; DNA: TGTGCCAGCAGTTCCTCCCGACAGGGGATCGGCAATCAGCCCCAGCATTTT; CDR3: CASSSSRQGIGNQPQHF
J: TRBJ1-2; size: .; D: .; length: 13; V: TRBV27; DNA: TGTGCCAGCAGACCCCCCGGGACAAAAGGCTACACCTTC; CDR3: CASRPPGTKGYTF
J: TRBJ1-1; size: .; D: .; length: 15; V: TRBV7-9; DNA: TGTGCCAGCAGCTTATCTGGGGCAGGGGACACTGAAGCTTTCTTT; CDR3: CASSLSGAGDTEAFF
J: TRBJ2-3; size: many; D: TRBD2; length: 16; V: TRBV7-6; DNA: TGTGCCAGCAGCCTGAGTGGGGGGGGATCCACAGATACGCAGTATTTT; CDR3: CASSLSGGGSTDTQYF
J: TRBJ1-1; size: .; D: TRBD1; length: 16; V: TRBV4-1; DNA: TGCGCCAGCAGCCAGCGACAGGGGTTAAGGGACACTGAAGCTTTCTTT; CDR3: CASSQRQGLRDTEAFF
J: TRBJ1-5; size: .; D: .; length: 15; V: TRBV6-5; DNA: TGTGCCAGCATCCTACAGGGATATAGCAATCAGCCCCAGCATTTT; CDR3: CASILQGYSNQPQHF
J: TRBJ1-2; size: .; D: .; length: 13; V: TRBV7-9; DNA: TGTGCCAGCAGCTTAGCAGAACTCTATGGCTACACCTTC; CDR3: CASSLAELYGYTF
J: TRBJ2-7; size: .; D: TRBD1; length: 12; V: TRBV29-1; DNA: TGCAGCGCCAGACGGACAGGGGAAGAGCAGTACTTC; CDR3: CSARRTGEEQYF
J: TRBJ2-1; size: .; D: TRBD1; length: 17; V: TRBV9; DNA: TGTGCCAGCAGCGTGGGATCCGGGACAGGGGCCTACAATGAGCAGTTCTTC; CDR3: CASSVGSGTGAYNEQFF
J: TRBJ2-3; size: .; D: .; length: 15; V: TRBV24-1; DNA: TGTGCCACCGGCGGGAATAGGGGAGCTACAGATACGCAGTATTTT; CDR3: CATGGNRGATDTQYF
J: TRBJ2-7; size: .; D: .; length: 14; V: TRBV7-8; DNA: TGTGCCAGCAGCAGAGGAGGACAGACATACGAGCAGTACTTC; CDR3: CASSRGGQTYEQYF
J: TRBJ1-2; size: .; D: .; length: 14; V: TRBV9; DNA: TGTGCCAGCAGCTCCCCGGGGGGTCACTATGGCTACACCTTC; CDR3: CASSSPGGHYGYTF
J: TRBJ2-2; size: .; D: TRBD2; length: 19; V: TRBV6-1; DNA: TGTGCCAGCAGTGAACACCCCCCCGGACTAGCGGGGGGGCCCGGGGAGCTGTTTTTT; CDR3: CASSEHPPGLAGGPGELFF
J: TRBJ2-7; size: .; D: .; length: 12; V: TRBV6-2/TRBV6-3; DNA: TGTGCCAGCAGTTACTCCAGGGTCGAGCAGTACTTC; CDR3: CASSYSRVEQYF
J: TRBJ1-2; size: .; D: .; length: 17; V: TRBV21-1; DNA: TGTGCCAGCAGAGTCGCCCTTCCCGGGACAGGGTATGATGGCTACACCTTC; CDR3: CASRVALPGTGYDGYTF
J: TRBJ2-2; size: .; D: TRBD1; length: 15; V: TRBV7-2; DNA: TGTGCCAGCAGCCGGAGACGAAGGGGGCACGGGGAGCTGTTTTTT; CDR3: CASSRRRRGHGELFF
J: TRBJ2-7; size: .; D: TRBD1; length: 15; V: TRBV27; DNA: TGTGCCAGCAGTTCCAGGACAGGCAATTACTACGAGCAGTACTTC; CDR3: CASSSRTGNYYEQYF
J: TRBJ1-2; size: .; D: TRBD1; length: 14; V: TRBV30; DNA: TGTGCCTGGAGAAAGACAGGGGGCAGCTATGGCTACACCTTC; CDR3: CAWRKTGGSYGYTF
J: TRBJ2-3; size: .; D: .; length: 14; V: TRBV5-4; DNA: TGTGCCAGCAGCTTGAAGATTCAGACAGATACGCAGTATTTT; CDR3: CASSLKIQTDTQYF
J: TRBJ1-5; size: .; D: .; length: 14; V: TRBV21-1; DNA: TGTGCCAGCAGCAAAAGTGGTGACATTCAGCCCCAGCATTTT; CDR3: CASSKSGDIQPQHF
J: TRBJ1-4; size: .; D: .; length: 12; V: TRBV19; DNA: TGTGCCAGTAAACGGGCTAATGAAAAACTGTTTTTT; CDR3: CASKRANEKLFF
J: TRBJ1-2; size: .; D: TRBD1; length: 13; V: TRBV19; DNA: TGTGCCAGTTGGACAGGGGAGGACTATGGCTACACCTTC; CDR3: CASWTGEDYGYTF
J: TRBJ2-7; size: once; D: .; length: 15; V: TRBV4-1; DNA: TGCGCCAGCAGCCAAGATCCAGCGGGTTCCTACGAGCAGTACTTC; CDR3: CASSQDPAGSYEQYF
J: TRBJ2-5; size: .; D: .; length: 15; V: TRBV7-9; DNA: TGTGCCAGCAGCACACGAGACAGTTTCCAAGAGACCCAGTACTTC; CDR3: CASSTRDSFQETQYF
J: TRBJ2-1; size: .; D: TRBD2; length: 15; V: TRBV10-3; DNA: TGTGCCATCAGCTCTACTAGCGGAGTAGGGCGGCTGGGGTTCTTC; CDR3: CAISSTSGVGRLGFF
J: TRBJ2-1; size: .; D: .; length: 15; V: TRBV9; DNA: TGTGCCAGCAGCGACCAGGGGTTAACCTACAATGAGCAGTTCTTC; CDR3: CASSDQGLTYNEQFF
J: TRBJ1-1; size: .; D: .; length: 15; V: TRBV7-9; DNA: TGTGCCAGCAGCTTAGTTGGGGGCCCGAACACTGAAGCTTTCTTT; CDR3: CASSLVGGPNTEAFF
J: TRBJ1-5; size: .; D: .; length: 14; V: TRBV19; DNA: TGTGCCAGTAGTATCGGGGAGAGCAATCAGCCCCAGCATTTT; CDR3: CASSIGESNQPQHF
J: TRBJ1-1; size: .; D: .; length: 13; V: TRBV25-1; DNA: TGTGCCAGCAGCGCCCCTCAGGGGACTGAAGCTTTCTTT; CDR3: CASSAPQGTEAFF
J: TRBJ1-6; size: .; D: TRBD1; length: 17; V: TRBV2; DNA: TGTGCCAGCAGTAACACGCGCAAGACAGGGATAAAATCACCCCTCCACTTT; CDR3: CASSNTRKTGIKSPLHF
J: TRBJ1-2; size: .; D: TRBD1; length: 15; V: TRBV7-9; DNA: TGTGCCAGCAGCTTAGTCACAGGGGCGGACTATGGCTACACCTTC; CDR3: CASSLVTGADYGYTF
J: TRBJ1-6; size: .; D: TRBD1; length: 16; V: TRBV5-1; DNA: TGCGCCAGCAGCTTGGACGACAGGGTAGATAATTCACCCCTCCACTTT; CDR3: CASSLDDRVDNSPLHF
J: TRBJ2-7; size: .; D: .; length: 14; V: TRBV12-2; DNA: TGTGCAAGTCGCCGTCGTGGCCCAGGGGTCGAGCAGTACTTC; CDR3: CASRRRGPGVEQYF